The T cell receptor (beta chain) under discussion was sequenced for a study of T cell responses to AZD1222 COVID-19 vaccine. The study, taken as a whole, reports: An increase in Spike-specific TCR breadth and depth was observed after two AZD1222 doses. Variant regions that are unmutated are reportedly the target of nearly half of spike-specific TCRs. The repertoires were collected only after the peak T cell response. Donors skewed white British and female; clonal diversity was possibly underestimated.

The data were produced by immunoSEQ multiplex PCR, yet TCRdb's version contains in-frame clones alone and is incomplete. In the table there are 110,000 or so clones, more than 85% of which are singletons. For this clone: No antigen is known for it.

The CDR3 is 15 residues long. Germline V lookup: CDR1 SGHRS, CDR2 YFSETQ. Losses at the gene ends were 4 bases for V and 4 bases for J; bases not matched to a gene: 10. V usage is TRBV5-1 and J usage is TRBJ1-1; 7 bases map to TRBD1. This sequence was found in an adult who received the AZD1222 COVID-19 vaccine. The sequenced sample was peripheral blood, obtained 28 days after the second AZD1222 dose. The CDR3 DNA follows: TGCGCCAGCAGCAATACTCGACAGGGCAGCACTGAAGCTTTCTTT. It is translated as CASSNTRQGSTEAFF. Full variable domain (missing parts from reference TRBV5-1 and TRBJ1-1): KAGVTQTPRYLIKTRGQQVTLSCSPISGHRSVSWYQQTPGQGLQFLFEYFSETQRNKGNFPGRFSGRQFSNSRSEMNVSTLELGDSALYLCASSNTRQGSTEAFFGQGTRLTVV.